This T cell receptor (beta chain) was observed in a study of identical twins. Template switching added a universal primer site, and cDNA bore unique molecular identifiers. TCRdb re-called the 5' RACE reads with MiXCR, one entry per CDR3 protein. The sample includes more than 1.5 million distinct CDR3 sequences, roughly a third of them seen just once. Germline CDR1 and CDR2: LGHDT and YNNKEL (reference sequence). The CDR3 contains 15 residues. V was clipped by 5 bases and J by 6 bases; unmatched bases: 7. Input material: cord blood. The genes are TRBV3-1 and TRBJ1-4, with 9 bases identical to TRBD1. This clonotype originated in a newborn girl in good health. CDR3 sequence: CASSVTGGGDEKLFF. CDR3 nucleotide sequence: TGTGCCAGCAGCGTAACAGGGGGCGGTGATGAAAAACTGTTTTTT. The full variable domain, with the rest looked up from reference TRBV3-1 and TRBJ1-4, is DTAVSQTPKYLVTQMGNDKSIKCEQNLGHDTMYWYKQDSKKFLKIMFSYNNKELIINETVPNRFSPKSPDKAHLNLHINSLELGDSAVYFCASSVTGGGDEKLFFGSGTQLSVL.